The 12 T cell receptor beta chains below come from one sample, sequenced in a study of T-cell memory formation after mild COVID-19. One entry per CDR3 protein, called by TCRdb with MiXCR from the 5' RACE reads. Counted here are under 650,000 distinct CDR3 sequences, under 20% occurring once; the ten biggest clones make up around 13%. What was sequenced was PBMCs or a T cell subset sorted from them (not recorded which). All receptors derive from an adult woman who had mild COVID-19 (a few samples of this study predate the infection). Cell type and time point are not known.

This clonotype was observed a handful of times. The chain has TRBV6-6 and TRBJ1-2; possible D gene TRBD1, 6 bases. The CDR3 covers 14 residues. From germline, CDR1 is MNHNY and CDR2 SVGAGI (reference sequence). V was trimmed by 5 bases and J by 1 base, leaving 11 bases between them. CDR3 sequence: CASSMDSLNYGYTF. The CDR3 DNA follows: TGTGCCAGCAGTATGGACAGTCTTAACTATGGCTACACCTTC.

This clonotype was seen only a few times. The chain joins TRBV10-3 to TRBJ1-5, with 7 bases lining up with TRBD1. The trim removed 2 bases at V and 0 bases at J, leaving 7 bases unmatched. The CDR3 is 17 residues long. The germline CDR1 and CDR2 sequences are ENHRY and SYGVKD. CDR3 nucleotide sequence: TGTGCCATCAGTGAGGGAGGACAGGATTATAGCAATCAGCCCCAGCATTTT. This encodes CAISEGGQDYSNQPQHF.

This clonotype was found many times. This chain joins TRBV7-6 and TRBJ2-1, with TRBD2 matching over 8 bases. Germline CDR1 reads SGHVS; CDR2 reads FNYEAQ. Germline trimming cut 5 bases from V and 5 bases from J; bases unmatched to any gene: 11. The CDR3 is made up of 16 amino acids. CDR3 protein: CASSPASGRTHNEQFF. The CDR3 coding sequence is TGTGCCAGCAGCCCAGCGAGCGGGAGAACCCACAATGAGCAGTTCTTC.

The rearrangement joins TRBV29-1 to TRBJ1-4; the D is unclear. Per the germline V gene, CDR1 is SQVTM and CDR2 is ANQGSEA. Trimming took off 2 bases at V and 0 bases at J, with 7 bases between the two ends. The CDR3 has 14 residues. The CDR3 loop reads CSVEKRATNEKLFF. CDR3 coding DNA: TGCAGCGTTGAAAAAAGGGCAACTAATGAAAAACTGTTTTTT.

The chain is built from TRBV18 and TRBJ1-1; D perhaps matches TRBD1 (5 bases). The CDR3 length is 15 residues. Trimming cost V 1 base and J 3 bases, with 12 bases left between them. Germline V CDR1 and CDR2: KGHSH, LQKENI. This chain's CDR3 is CASSPRGFLDTEAFF. In DNA, the CDR3 is TGTGCCAGCTCACCACGGGGGTTTCTGGACACTGAAGCTTTCTTT.

The chain has TRBV6-5 and TRBJ1-3, with TRBD1 identical over 8 bases. This CDR3 region has 14 residues. Trimming took 5 bases from V and 4 from J; bases not matched to a gene: 4. Germline assignment: CDR1 MNHEY and CDR2 SVGAGI. The CDR3 is CASSPDRGGNTIYF. DNA of the CDR3: TGTGCCAGCAGTCCCGACAGGGGAGGAAACACCATATATTTT.

This rearrangement joins TRBV5-1 to TRBJ2-7; a possible D gene is TRBD1 (5 bases). Trimming took 2 bases from V and 6 from J, leaving 9 bases between them. Germline V gene sequence: CDR1 SGHRS, CDR2 YFSETQ. This CDR3 comprises 12 residues. CDR3 DNA sequence: TGCGCCAGCAGCTTTTCAGGGCCCGAGCAGTACTTC. It specifies CASSFSGPEQYF.

This clonotype was counted between two and nine times. The chain couples TRBV18 to TRBJ2-3; no reliable D call. Germline lookup yields CDR1 KGHSH and CDR2 LQKENI. V shed 2 bases and J shed 6 bases, with 9 bases lying between them. This CDR3 has 13 residues. As DNA, the CDR3 is TGTGCCAGCTCACCAGGGTCGCGGGATACGCAGTATTTT. It encodes CASSPGSRDTQYF.

The table lists this clonotype with a few counts. The rearrangement joins TRBV7-9 to TRBJ2-3; 7 bases line up with TRBD2. Trimming cost V 5 bases and J 8 bases; bases outside gene matches: 16. The CDR3 runs 16 residues. CDR1 and CDR2 (germline): SEHNR, FQNEAQ (reference sequence). CDR3 in DNA: TGTGCCAGCAGCGATCCACCGGGTTCCCCGGGGGGTACGCAGTATTTT. Translation: CASSDPPGSPGGTQYF.

This clonotype came up a few times. The chain combines TRBV7-8 with TRBJ2-1; 10 bases agree with TRBD2. This CDR3 has 15 amino acids. The V and J ends lost 10 bases and 3 bases, in that order; junction bases with no gene match: 9. Germline assignment: CDR1 SGHVS and CDR2 FQNEAQ. DNA of the CDR3: TGTGCCATCCCACAGCGGGAGGGCTTCTACAATGAGCAGTTCTTC. Translation gives CAIPQREGFYNEQFF. The whole variable domain, remainder taken from reference TRBV7-8 and TRBJ2-1, is GAGVSQSPRYKVAKRGQDVALRCDPISGHVSLFWYQQALGQGPEFLTYFQNEAQLDKSGLPSDRFFAERPEGSVSTLKIQRTQQEDSAVYLCAIPQREGFYNEQFFGPGTRLTVL.

This clonotype has a handful of counts. The V gene is TRBV12-3 or TRBV12-4, the J gene TRBJ1-4; 8 positions match TRBD1. Trimming took 5 bases from V and 8 from J; bases not matched to a gene: 10. The CDR3 contains 15 residues. CDR3 in amino acids: CASSHNQGAREKLFF. Here the CDR3 DNA reads TGTGCCAGCAGTCACAATCAGGGGGCGCGGGAAAAACTGTTTTTT.

The table lists this clonotype with a few counts. The CDR3 protein is CASSVVGNTDTQYF. DNA of the CDR3: TGTGCCAGCAGCGTAGTAGGGAACACAGATACGCAGTATTTT. The chain is built from TRBV9 and TRBJ2-3, with D unclear. The germline V gene has CDR1 SGDLS and CDR2 YYNGEE. The CDR3 has 14 residues. Trimming stripped 0 bases from V and 2 bases from J, with 7 bases between.